This T cell receptor (beta chain) was captured by sequencing in a study of T cells in Graves' hyperthyroidism and ophthalmopathy. Overall study: At the time of initial diagnosis and before any treatment, peripheral blood was collected.

The CDR3 consists of 11 residues. The germline CDR1 and CDR2 sequences are DFQATT and SNEGSKA (reference sequence). V was pared by 4 bases and J by 4 bases, with 5 bases between. The source of the PBMCs was 10 ml of fresh peripheral blood. Study results and caveats: Separating ophthalmopathy from stable hyperthyroidism was achieved by a 13 V-J model. Blood also showed most of the thyroid clonotypes that were expanded above 0.001.

This clonotype was detected many times. Its antigen is still unknown. Regions amplified from RNA transcripts were the TCR beta CDR3 regions. Carried out on the TCR CDR3, a first-round RT-PCR used the HTBI primer set. One entry per CDR3 protein, called by TCRdb with MiXCR from the multiplex PCR reads. The repertoire holds about 600,000 distinct CDR3 sequences, with 14% as singletons. The sequenced material came from blood. The TCR sequence derives from a woman between 18 and 30 years old with Graves' ophthalmopathy. The chain carries TRBV20-1 and TRBJ1-5; D gene uncertain. CDR3: CSAKGNQPQHF. The CDR3 DNA sequence: TGCAGTGCTAAAGGGAATCAGCCCCAGCATTTT.